The rows below give T cell receptor beta chains drawn from one sample of a study of blood T cell repertoires in COVID-19. Assay: immunoSEQ multiplex PCR; the TCRdb copy retains only in-frame clones and omits some. The sample includes fewer than 500,000 clones, around 87% of them seen just once. Sequencing input: PBMCs or T cells enriched from blood (not recorded which). The receptors derive from a man under 40 who had recovered from COVID-19. Each CDR3 is given with its conserved first and last residue. The D gene is left open where the match is weak. Size tells how often a clone was seen (once, few, many) or the class of an expanded clone, and some rows leave it out.

v_gene: TRBV7-3
j_gene: TRBJ2-2
d_gene: .
abundance: .
CDR3aa: CASSSQGGGELFF
CDR3nt: TGTGCCAGCAGCTCGCAGGGCGGCGGGGAGCTGTTTTTT

v_gene: TRBV25-1
j_gene: TRBJ2-5
d_gene: .
abundance: few
CDR3aa: CASSEGGAGIVSGETQYF
CDR3nt: TGTGCCAGCAGTGAAGGTGGGGCAGGGATTGTTTCTGGAGAGACCCAGTACTTC

v_gene: TRBV6-6
j_gene: TRBJ2-7
d_gene: TRBD2
abundance: .
CDR3aa: CASIGGSSYEQYF
CDR3nt: TGTGCCAGCATCGGCGGGAGCTCCTACGAGCAGTACTTC

v_gene: TRBV10-3
j_gene: TRBJ2-7
d_gene: .
abundance: .
CDR3aa: CAISEIQLGEQYF
CDR3nt: TGTGCCATCAGTGAGATACAGCTTGGGGAGCAGTACTTC

v_gene: TRBV28
j_gene: TRBJ1-2
d_gene: .
abundance: once
CDR3aa: CASSLVEDYGYTF
CDR3nt: TGTGCCAGCAGTTTAGTAGAAGACTATGGCTACACCTTC

v_gene: TRBV10-1
j_gene: TRBJ2-1
d_gene: .
abundance: .
CDR3aa: CASSERVGAKLYYNEQFF
CDR3nt: TGCGCCAGCAGTGAGAGGGTAGGGGCAAAGTTATACTACAATGAGCAGTTCTTC

v_gene: TRBV13
j_gene: TRBJ2-2
d_gene: TRBD2
abundance: many
CDR3aa: CASSQRGTGELFF
CDR3nt: TGTGCCAGCAGCCAGCGGGGCACCGGGGAGCTGTTTTTT

v_gene: TRBV28
j_gene: TRBJ1-2
d_gene: .
abundance: .
CDR3aa: CASNRREDYGYTF
CDR3nt: TGTGCCAGCAACCGCAGGGAGGACTATGGCTACACCTTC

v_gene: TRBV6-6
j_gene: TRBJ1-6
d_gene: .
abundance: once
CDR3aa: CASYGHNSPLHF
CDR3nt: TGTGCCAGCTACGGTCATAATTCACCCCTCCACTTT

v_gene: TRBV15
j_gene: TRBJ1-4
d_gene: .
abundance: .
CDR3aa: CATSRDGMGSNEKLFF
CDR3nt: TGTGCCACCAGCAGAGATGGTATGGGCAGTAATGAAAAACTGTTTTTT

v_gene: TRBV4-1
j_gene: TRBJ1-4
d_gene: .
abundance: .
CDR3aa: CASSQFVQANEKLFF
CDR3nt: TGCGCCAGCAGCCAGTTTGTACAGGCTAATGAAAAACTGTTTTTT

v_gene: TRBV7-9
j_gene: TRBJ2-1
d_gene: TRBD2
abundance: .
CDR3aa: CASSSASGSINEQFF
CDR3nt: TGTGCCAGCAGCTCCGCTAGCGGGAGTATCAATGAGCAGTTCTTC

v_gene: TRBV9
j_gene: TRBJ1-4
d_gene: .
abundance: .
CDR3aa: CASSVEDSRNEKLFF
CDR3nt: TGTGCCAGCAGCGTAGAAGACAGCAGAAATGAAAAACTGTTTTTT

v_gene: TRBV5-8
j_gene: TRBJ1-2
d_gene: .
abundance: .
CDR3aa: CASSAPLQDIYGYTF
CDR3nt: TGTGCCAGCAGCGCGCCCTTACAGGATATCTATGGCTACACCTTC

v_gene: TRBV2
j_gene: TRBJ2-7
d_gene: TRBD1
abundance: medium-sized
CDR3aa: CASSDRGNYEQYF
CDR3nt: TGTGCCAGCAGTGACAGGGGGAACTACGAGCAGTACTTC

v_gene: TRBV19
j_gene: TRBJ2-2
d_gene: .
abundance: .
CDR3aa: CASSQQVNTGELFF
CDR3nt: TGTGCCAGTAGTCAACAGGTTAACACCGGGGAGCTGTTTTTT

v_gene: TRBV19
j_gene: TRBJ2-7
d_gene: TRBD2
abundance: .
CDR3aa: CASSFRRETNEQYF
CDR3nt: TGTGCCAGTAGTTTTAGGCGGGAGACAAACGAGCAGTACTTC

v_gene: TRBV3-1/TRBV3-2
j_gene: TRBJ2-2
d_gene: TRBD1
abundance: .
CDR3aa: CASSQGTGGRELFF
CDR3nt: TGTGCCAGCAGCCAGGGGACAGGGGGCCGGGAGCTGTTTTTT

v_gene: TRBV10-3
j_gene: TRBJ1-5
d_gene: .
abundance: .
CDR3aa: CAISEGQGMQPQHF
CDR3nt: TGTGCCATCAGTGAGGGGCAGGGGATGCAGCCCCAGCATTTT

v_gene: TRBV10-1
j_gene: TRBJ2-1
d_gene: TRBD2
abundance: .
CDR3aa: CASSFSGSTYNEQFF
CDR3nt: TGCGCCAGCAGTTTTAGCGGGAGTACTTACAATGAGCAGTTCTTC

v_gene: TRBV3-1/TRBV3-2
j_gene: TRBJ1-1
d_gene: .
abundance: few
CDR3aa: CASALRGRSTEAFF
CDR3nt: TGTGCCAGCGCTCTTCGAGGGAGGAGTACTGAAGCTTTCTTT

v_gene: TRBV5-1
j_gene: TRBJ2-1
d_gene: .
abundance: .
CDR3aa: CASVELPSNEQFF
CDR3nt: TGCGCCAGCGTGGAACTACCGTCCAATGAGCAGTTCTTC

v_gene: TRBV3-1/TRBV3-2
j_gene: TRBJ2-1
d_gene: TRBD2
abundance: .
CDR3aa: CASSQERLAGDNEQFF
CDR3nt: TGTGCCAGCAGCCAAGAACGACTAGCGGGAGACAATGAGCAGTTCTTC

v_gene: TRBV12-5
j_gene: TRBJ1-5
d_gene: TRBD1
abundance: .
CDR3aa: CASGLQILDREYNQPQHF
CDR3nt: TGTGCTAGTGGTTTGCAAATACTGGACAGGGAGTATAATCAGCCCCAGCATTTT

v_gene: TRBV2
j_gene: TRBJ1-5
d_gene: .
abundance: .
CDR3aa: CASRRTDDQPQHF
CDR3nt: TGTGCCAGCAGGAGGACAGACGATCAGCCCCAGCATTTT

v_gene: TRBV7-4
j_gene: TRBJ1-3
d_gene: .
abundance: .
CDR3aa: CASSFNVSGNTIYF
CDR3nt: TGTGCCAGCAGCTTTAATGTGTCTGGAAACACCATATATTTT

v_gene: TRBV6-5
j_gene: TRBJ1-1
d_gene: .
abundance: .
CDR3aa: CASSYSKGDTEAFF
CDR3nt: TGTGCCAGCAGTTACTCGAAGGGGGACACTGAAGCTTTCTTT

v_gene: TRBV12-5
j_gene: TRBJ1-3
d_gene: .
abundance: .
CDR3aa: CASGLLGLLTSGNTIYF
CDR3nt: TGTGCTAGTGGTTTGCTGGGACTTTTGACCTCTGGAAACACCATATATTTT

v_gene: TRBV19
j_gene: TRBJ2-1
d_gene: TRBD2
abundance: .
CDR3aa: CASSIDRLAGGNEQFF
CDR3nt: TGTGCCAGTAGTATAGATCGTCTAGCGGGAGGCAATGAGCAGTTCTTC

v_gene: TRBV28
j_gene: TRBJ2-2
d_gene: .
abundance: .
CDR3aa: CASTRGSNTGELFF
CDR3nt: TGTGCCAGCACTCGGGGATCCAACACCGGGGAGCTGTTTTTT

v_gene: TRBV12-3/TRBV12-4
j_gene: TRBJ2-7
d_gene: .
abundance: .
CDR3aa: CASSRDWYEQYF
CDR3nt: TGTGCCAGCAGCCGGGACTGGTACGAGCAGTACTTC

v_gene: TRBV30
j_gene: TRBJ1-6
d_gene: .
abundance: .
CDR3aa: CAWSVRGFFSYNSPLHF
CDR3nt: TGTGCCTGGAGTGTACGGGGGTTTTTCTCCTATAATTCACCCCTCCACTTT

v_gene: TRBV3-1/TRBV3-2
j_gene: TRBJ2-5
d_gene: TRBD1
abundance: .
CDR3aa: CASSHNQVQGRQYF
CDR3nt: TGTGCCAGCAGCCACAATCAGGTACAGGGGCGGCAGTACTTC

v_gene: TRBV5-1
j_gene: TRBJ1-3
d_gene: .
abundance: .
CDR3aa: CASSQQESGNTIYF
CDR3nt: TGCGCCAGCTCTCAACAGGAATCTGGAAACACCATATATTTT

v_gene: TRBV28
j_gene: TRBJ1-2
d_gene: .
abundance: .
CDR3aa: CASRQGRYGYTF
CDR3nt: TGTGCCAGCAGACAGGGACGTTATGGCTACACCTTC

v_gene: TRBV2
j_gene: TRBJ2-1
d_gene: .
abundance: .
CDR3aa: CASSDLSRGGSYNEQFF
CDR3nt: TGTGCCAGCAGTGACCTCTCCCGAGGGGGCTCCTACAATGAGCAGTTCTTC

v_gene: TRBV29-1
j_gene: TRBJ2-7
d_gene: .
abundance: .
CDR3aa: CSVRRGSGYEQYF
CDR3nt: TGCAGCGTCCGGAGAGGGTCTGGCTACGAGCAGTACTTC

v_gene: TRBV5-4
j_gene: TRBJ2-1
d_gene: TRBD1
abundance: .
CDR3aa: CASSLSPGTGLYNEQFF
CDR3nt: TGTGCCAGCAGCCTCTCGCCCGGGACAGGGTTATACAATGAGCAGTTCTTC

v_gene: TRBV27
j_gene: TRBJ2-1
d_gene: TRBD2
abundance: .
CDR3aa: CASCPLSITRRLAGGPHEQFF
CDR3nt: TGTGCCAGCTGTCCCCTCTCCATCACGCGGAGACTAGCGGGAGGACCCCATGAGCAGTTCTTC

v_gene: TRBV6-5
j_gene: TRBJ2-7
d_gene: .
abundance: .
CDR3aa: CASNSRDNSYEQYF
CDR3nt: TGTGCCAGCAACTCGAGGGACAATTCCTACGAGCAGTACTTC

v_gene: TRBV28
j_gene: TRBJ2-4
d_gene: .
abundance: .
CDR3aa: CASSPPGSKNIQYF
CDR3nt: TGTGCCAGCAGTCCCCCGGGGTCCAAAAACATTCAGTACTTC

v_gene: TRBV27
j_gene: TRBJ2-2
d_gene: .
abundance: .
CDR3aa: CASSLLALNTGELFF
CDR3nt: TGTGCCAGCAGTTTACTAGCGCTCAACACCGGGGAGCTGTTTTTT

v_gene: TRBV7-9
j_gene: TRBJ2-3
d_gene: TRBD2
abundance: once
CDR3aa: CASSSGTSGRADTQYF
CDR3nt: TGTGCCAGCAGCTCCGGGACTAGCGGGAGGGCAGATACGCAGTATTTT

v_gene: TRBV7-2
j_gene: TRBJ2-1
d_gene: .
abundance: once
CDR3aa: CASSPDYSYNEQFF
CDR3nt: TGTGCCAGCAGCCCAGACTACTCCTACAATGAGCAGTTCTTC

v_gene: TRBV7-6
j_gene: TRBJ1-1
d_gene: .
abundance: .
CDR3aa: CASSPGHQNTEAFF
CDR3nt: TGTGCCAGCAGCCCGGGACACCAGAACACTGAAGCTTTCTTT

v_gene: TRBV6-1
j_gene: TRBJ2-7
d_gene: TRBD2
abundance: .
CDR3aa: CASSEKRLAATYEQYF
CDR3nt: TGTGCCAGCAGTGAAAAACGACTAGCGGCTACCTACGAGCAGTACTTC

v_gene: TRBV19
j_gene: TRBJ1-2
d_gene: TRBD1
abundance: .
CDR3aa: CASRDHAQGATYGYTF
CDR3nt: TGTGCCAGTAGGGACCACGCACAGGGGGCGACCTATGGCTACACCTTC

v_gene: TRBV9
j_gene: TRBJ2-1
d_gene: TRBD2
abundance: .
CDR3aa: CASTLAGGIGNEQFF
CDR3nt: TGTGCCAGCACACTAGCGGGAGGGATAGGCAATGAGCAGTTCTTC

v_gene: TRBV24-1
j_gene: TRBJ2-2
d_gene: .
abundance: .
CDR3aa: CATSAEGVNTGELFF
CDR3nt: TGTGCCACCAGTGCTGAGGGAGTGAACACCGGGGAGCTGTTTTTT

v_gene: TRBV28
j_gene: TRBJ2-6
d_gene: .
abundance: .
CDR3aa: CASSETSGANVLTF
CDR3nt: TGTGCCAGCAGTGAGACTTCTGGGGCCAACGTCCTGACTTTC

v_gene: TRBV15
j_gene: TRBJ1-1
d_gene: TRBD1
abundance: .
CDR3aa: CATSSGDRVVAEAFF
CDR3nt: TGTGCCACCAGCAGTGGGGACAGGGTGGTCGCTGAAGCTTTCTTT

v_gene: TRBV5-4
j_gene: TRBJ2-3
d_gene: TRBD2
abundance: .
CDR3aa: CASSLGLAGDGPQYF
CDR3nt: TGTGCCAGCAGCTTGGGGTTAGCGGGAGATGGACCGCAGTATTTT

v_gene: TRBV6-5
j_gene: TRBJ1-5
d_gene: .
abundance: .
CDR3aa: CASSSYALVKSPQHF
CDR3nt: TGTGCCAGCAGTTCGTACGCGCTCGTGAAGTCGCCCCAGCATTTT

v_gene: TRBV11-2
j_gene: TRBJ2-7
d_gene: .
abundance: once
CDR3aa: CASSSQEGAYEQYF
CDR3nt: TGTGCCAGCAGCTCCCAGGAGGGCGCCTACGAGCAGTACTTC

v_gene: TRBV5-1
j_gene: TRBJ2-1
d_gene: TRBD2
abundance: .
CDR3aa: CASSLELAGRNEQFF
CDR3nt: TGCGCCAGCAGCTTGGAACTAGCGGGAAGGAATGAGCAGTTCTTC

v_gene: TRBV12-3/TRBV12-4
j_gene: TRBJ1-2
d_gene: .
abundance: few
CDR3aa: CASSRTPTYGYTF
CDR3nt: TGTGCCAGCAGTCGGACTCCTACGTATGGCTACACCTTC

v_gene: TRBV18
j_gene: TRBJ2-5
d_gene: TRBD1
abundance: .
CDR3aa: CASSLPGTGGRETQYF
CDR3nt: TGTGCCAGCTCACTGCCCGGGACAGGGGGCCGGGAGACCCAGTACTTC

v_gene: TRBV2
j_gene: TRBJ1-4
d_gene: .
abundance: .
CDR3aa: CASSEGAANEKLFF
CDR3nt: TGTGCCAGCAGTGAAGGGGCAGCTAATGAAAAACTGTTTTTT

v_gene: TRBV6-1
j_gene: TRBJ2-7
d_gene: .
abundance: .
CDR3aa: CASSEVSQGILYEQYF
CDR3nt: TGTGCCAGCAGTGAAGTCAGCCAGGGGATCCTATACGAGCAGTACTTC

v_gene: TRBV27
j_gene: TRBJ2-2
d_gene: TRBD1
abundance: .
CDR3aa: CASSLGQGNTGELFF
CDR3nt: TGTGCCAGCAGCCTGGGACAGGGGAACACCGGGGAGCTGTTTTTT